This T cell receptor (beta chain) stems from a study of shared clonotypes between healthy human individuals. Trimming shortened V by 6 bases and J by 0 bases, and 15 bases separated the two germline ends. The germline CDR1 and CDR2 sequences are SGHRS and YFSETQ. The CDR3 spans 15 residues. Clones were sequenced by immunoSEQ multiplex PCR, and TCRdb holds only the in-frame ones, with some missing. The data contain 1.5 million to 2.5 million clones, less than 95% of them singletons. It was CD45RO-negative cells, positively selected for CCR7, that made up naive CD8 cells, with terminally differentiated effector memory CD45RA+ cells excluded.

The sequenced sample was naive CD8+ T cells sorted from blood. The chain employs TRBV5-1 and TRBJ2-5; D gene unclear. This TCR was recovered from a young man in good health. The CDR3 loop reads CASTQIPANQETQYF. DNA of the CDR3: TGCGCCAGCACACAGATCCCAGCCAACCAAGAGACCCAGTACTTC.